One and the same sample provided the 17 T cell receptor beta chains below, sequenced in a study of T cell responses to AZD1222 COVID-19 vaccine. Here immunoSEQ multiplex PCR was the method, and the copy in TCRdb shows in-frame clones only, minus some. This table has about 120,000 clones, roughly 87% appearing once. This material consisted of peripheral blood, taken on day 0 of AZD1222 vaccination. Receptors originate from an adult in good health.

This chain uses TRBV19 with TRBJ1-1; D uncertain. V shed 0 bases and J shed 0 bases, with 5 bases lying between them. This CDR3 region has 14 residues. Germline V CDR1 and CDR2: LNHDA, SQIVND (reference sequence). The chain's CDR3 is CASSIDLVNTEAFF. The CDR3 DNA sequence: TGTGCCAGTAGTATAGATCTAGTGAACACTGAAGCTTTCTTT. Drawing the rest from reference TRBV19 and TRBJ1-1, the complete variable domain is DGGITQSPKYLFRKEGQNVTLSCEQNLNHDAMYWYRQDPGQGLRLIYYSQIVNDFQKGDIAEGYSVSREKKESFPLTVTSAQKNPTAFYLCASSIDLVNTEAFFGQGTRLTVV.

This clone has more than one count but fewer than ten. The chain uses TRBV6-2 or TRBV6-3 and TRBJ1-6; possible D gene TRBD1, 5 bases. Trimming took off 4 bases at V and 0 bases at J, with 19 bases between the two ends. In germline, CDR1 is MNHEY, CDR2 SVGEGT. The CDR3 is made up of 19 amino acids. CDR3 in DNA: TGTGCCAGCAGTTTTGGGACGTCTAATCCTCGCTCCTATAATTCACCCCTCCACTTT. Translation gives CASSFGTSNPRSYNSPLHF.

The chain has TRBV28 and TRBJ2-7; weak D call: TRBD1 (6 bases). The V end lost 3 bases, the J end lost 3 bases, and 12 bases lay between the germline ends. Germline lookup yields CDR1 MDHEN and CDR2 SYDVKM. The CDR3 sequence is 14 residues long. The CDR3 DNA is TGTGCCAGCAGTTTTTCTGCCAGGGGCTACGAGCAGTACTTC. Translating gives CASSFSARGYEQYF.

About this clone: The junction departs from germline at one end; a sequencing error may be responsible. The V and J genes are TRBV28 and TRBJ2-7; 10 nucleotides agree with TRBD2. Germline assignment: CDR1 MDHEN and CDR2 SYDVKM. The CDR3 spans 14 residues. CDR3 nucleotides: TGTGCCAGCAGTATTCCGGGACTAGCGCCTGAACCGCACTTC. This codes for CASSIPGLAPEPHF.

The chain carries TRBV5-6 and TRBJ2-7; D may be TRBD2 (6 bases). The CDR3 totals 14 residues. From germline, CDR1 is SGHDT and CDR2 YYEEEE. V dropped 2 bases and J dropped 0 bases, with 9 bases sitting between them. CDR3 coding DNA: TGTGCCAGCAGCTTTGAGGGAGGCTCCTACGAGCAGTACTTC. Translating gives CASSFEGGSYEQYF. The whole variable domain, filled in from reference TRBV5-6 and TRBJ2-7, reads DAGVTQSPTHLIKTRGQQVTLRCSPKSGHDTVSWYQQALGQGPQFIFQYYEEEERQRGNFPDRFSGHQFPNYSSELNVNALLLGDSALYLCASSFEGGSYEQYFGPGTRLTVT.

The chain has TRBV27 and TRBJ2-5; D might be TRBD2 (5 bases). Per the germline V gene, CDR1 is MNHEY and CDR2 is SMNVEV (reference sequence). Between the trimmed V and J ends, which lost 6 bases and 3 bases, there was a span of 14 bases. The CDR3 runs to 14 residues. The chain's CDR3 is CASSVRGREETQYF. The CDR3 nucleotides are TGTGCCAGCAGCGTCCGGGGAAGAGAAGAGACCCAGTACTTC.

CDR3 nucleotide sequence: TGTGCCAGCAGCGTAGATCTAGCGACCGCAGATACGCAGTATTTT. Amino acids: CASSVDLATADTQYF. This chain joins TRBV9 and TRBJ2-3, with D possibly TRBD2 on 6 matching bases. The CDR3 extends over 15 amino acids. The germline gives CDR1 SGDLS, CDR2 YYNGEE. Trimming removed 0 bases from V and 4 bases from J, with 12 bases in between.

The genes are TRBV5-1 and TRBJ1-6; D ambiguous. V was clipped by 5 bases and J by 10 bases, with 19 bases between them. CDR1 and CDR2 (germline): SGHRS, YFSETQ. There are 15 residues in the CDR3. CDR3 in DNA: TGCGCCAGCAGGGACCAGGCTTCTAGAAGCTCACCCCTCCACTTT. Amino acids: CASRDQASRSSPLHF.

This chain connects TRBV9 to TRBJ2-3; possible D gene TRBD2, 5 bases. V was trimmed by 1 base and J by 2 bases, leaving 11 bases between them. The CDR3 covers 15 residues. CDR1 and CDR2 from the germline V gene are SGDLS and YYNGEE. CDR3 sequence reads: CASSVYAGHTDTQYF. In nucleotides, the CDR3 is TGTGCCAGCAGCGTATACGCGGGCCACACAGATACGCAGTATTTT. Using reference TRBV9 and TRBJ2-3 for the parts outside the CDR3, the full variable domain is DSGVTQTPKHLITATGQRVTLRCSPRSGDLSVYWYQQSLDQGLQFLIQYYNGEERAKGNILERFSAQQFPDLHSELNLSSLELGDSALYFCASSVYAGHTDTQYFGPGTRLTVL.

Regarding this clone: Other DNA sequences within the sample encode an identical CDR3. The CDR3 loop reads CASSLTGTVNTEAFF. The CDR3 DNA sequence: TGCGCCAGCAGCTTAACCGGGACGGTGAACACTGAAGCTTTCTTT. The gene calls are TRBV5-1 and TRBJ1-1, with a possible D match to TRBD1 (5 bases). Trimming shortened V by 2 bases and J by 0 bases, and 11 bases separated the two germline ends. Per germline, CDR1 SGHRS and CDR2 YFSETQ. This CDR3 is built from 15 residues.

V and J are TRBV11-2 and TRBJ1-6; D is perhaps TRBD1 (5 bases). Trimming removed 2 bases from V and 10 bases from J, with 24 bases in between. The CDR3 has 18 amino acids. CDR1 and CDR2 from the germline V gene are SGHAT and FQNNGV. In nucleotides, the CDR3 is TGTGCCAGCAGCTTAAGCAGGGACGATAGGGTTCGGGAATCACCCCTCCACTTT. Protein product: CASSLSRDDRVRESPLHF.

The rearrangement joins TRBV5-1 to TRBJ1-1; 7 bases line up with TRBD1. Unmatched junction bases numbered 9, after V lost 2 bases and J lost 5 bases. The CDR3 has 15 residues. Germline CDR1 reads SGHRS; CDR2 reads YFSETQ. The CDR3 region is CASSLREGAGTEAFF. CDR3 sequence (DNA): TGCGCCAGCAGCTTAAGGGAGGGGGCAGGGACTGAAGCTTTCTTT.

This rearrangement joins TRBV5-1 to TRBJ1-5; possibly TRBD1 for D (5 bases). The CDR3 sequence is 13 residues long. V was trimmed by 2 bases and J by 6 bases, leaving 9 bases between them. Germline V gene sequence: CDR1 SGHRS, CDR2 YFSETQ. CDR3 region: CASSFGGGQPQHF. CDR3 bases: TGCGCCAGCAGCTTTGGGGGGGGTCAGCCCCAGCATTTT.

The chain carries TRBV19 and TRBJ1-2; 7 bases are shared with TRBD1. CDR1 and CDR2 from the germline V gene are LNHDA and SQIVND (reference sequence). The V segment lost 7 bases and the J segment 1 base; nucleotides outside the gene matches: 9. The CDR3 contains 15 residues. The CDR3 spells CASTKTGTINYGYTF. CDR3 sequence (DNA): TGTGCCAGTACTAAGACAGGGACCATTAACTATGGCTACACCTTC.

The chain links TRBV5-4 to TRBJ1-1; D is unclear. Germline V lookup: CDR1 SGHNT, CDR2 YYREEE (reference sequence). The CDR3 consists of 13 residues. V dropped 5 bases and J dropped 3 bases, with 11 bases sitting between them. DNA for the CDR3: TGTGCCAGCAGGTGGGTTTGGGACACTGAAGCTTTCTTT. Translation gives CASRWVWDTEAFF.

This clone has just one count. The DNA of the CDR3 is TGTGCCAGCAGTTTATGGGGGGCCGGCCGGGTAACTAGCGGGAGGTACACCGGGGAGCTGTTTTTT. Its protein product is CASSLWGAGRVTSGRYTGELFF. The V gene is TRBV28, the J gene TRBJ2-2; 12 nucleotides align to TRBD2. CDR3 length: 22 amino acids. In germline, CDR1 is MDHEN, CDR2 SYDVKM. V shed 0 bases and J 3 bases; nucleotides not matched to a gene: 17.

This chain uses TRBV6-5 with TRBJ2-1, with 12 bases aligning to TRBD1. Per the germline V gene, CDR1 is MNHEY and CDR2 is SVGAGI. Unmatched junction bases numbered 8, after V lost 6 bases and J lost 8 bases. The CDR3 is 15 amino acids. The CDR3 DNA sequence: TGTGCCAGCAGATTCGCGGGACAGGGGGCCTATGAGCAGTTCTTC. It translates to CASRFAGQGAYEQFF.